A selection of T cell receptor beta chains follows, all from one sample in a study of neurological immune-mediated disorders. TCRdb processed the 5' RACE reads anew with MiXCR; each CDR3 protein has one entry. The data hold about 21,000 distinct CDR3 sequences, with around 15% observed a single time. Specimen: PBMCs. The receptor set was obtained from a female donor with HTLV-1-associated myelopathy (HAM/TSP). CDR3s include the opening cysteine and the closing phenylalanine or tryptophan.

J: TRBJ2-1
V: TRBV20-1
CDR3: CSARGGRAGGYNEQFF

J: TRBJ2-7
V: TRBV5-1
CDR3: CASSLSGPQYEQYF

J: TRBJ2-7
V: TRBV20-1
CDR3: CSARRGALAYEQYF

J: TRBJ2-1
V: TRBV24-1
CDR3: CATSDPSPFSERFDEQFF

J: TRBJ1-1
V: TRBV18
CDR3: CASSPTGGDTEAFF

J: TRBJ1-1
V: TRBV7-2
CDR3: CASSPIRGRNTEAFF

J: TRBJ2-5
V: TRBV20-1
CDR3: CSASPEREGFSETQYF

J: TRBJ2-7
V: TRBV20-1
CDR3: CSARDPLAGGPGEQYF

J: TRBJ1-4
V: TRBV20-1
CDR3: CSAREQGAYTTNEKLFF

J: TRBJ2-3
V: TRBV20-1
CDR3: CSASNDWGTDTQYF

J: TRBJ2-7
V: TRBV20-1
CDR3: CSARDLGQNSYEQYF

J: TRBJ2-3
V: TRBV29-1
CDR3: CSAVRAVSTDTQYF

J: TRBJ1-4
V: TRBV16
CDR3: CASSQTRGAVGEKLFF

J: TRBJ1-1
V: TRBV10-3
CDR3: CAIRDSLVTEAFF

J: TRBJ1-1
V: TRBV12-3/TRBV12-4
CDR3: CASRTLGLAFF

J: TRBJ1-1
V: TRBV27
CDR3: CASKGTYTEAFF

J: TRBJ1-4
V: TRBV19
CDR3: CASRTAAATNEKLFF

J: TRBJ1-4
V: TRBV7-2
CDR3: CASSRRGEKLFF

J: TRBJ2-2
V: TRBV5-1
CDR3: CASSFDVNTGELFF

J: TRBJ1-5
V: TRBV15
CDR3: CATSRDPRTGMIQNQHF

J: TRBJ2-3
V: TRBV24-1
CDR3: CATSAQSRDSPDTQYF

J: TRBJ2-1
V: TRBV5-1
CDR3: CASSLVGDQRGNNEQFF

J: TRBJ2-5
V: TRBV20-1
CDR3: CSARLAGVQETQYF

J: TRBJ1-5
V: TRBV15
CDR3: CATSSRELPQHF

J: TRBJ2-2
V: TRBV12-3/TRBV12-4
CDR3: CASSTRTGGYTGELFF

J: TRBJ2-3
V: TRBV13
CDR3: CASSLTPGGLTDTQYF

J: TRBJ1-4
V: TRBV7-2
CDR3: CASSFSWDRGEKLFF

J: TRBJ2-2
V: TRBV5-1
CDR3: CASSNRGGDTGELFF

J: TRBJ2-1
V: TRBV5-1
CDR3: CASSLAGRNNEQFF

J: TRBJ2-3
V: TRBV7-9
CDR3: CASSFGGDYPTDTQYF